This T cell receptor beta chain was identified during a study of T-cell reconstitution after alpha-beta-depleted transplantation in children. CDR3 length: 15 residues. Germline CDR1 and CDR2: SGDLS and YYNGEE. The V end lost 0 bases, the J end lost 3 bases, and 9 bases lay between the germline ends. Unique molecular identifiers featured in how the TCRbeta library was prepared. TCRdb processed the PCR reads anew with MiXCR; each CDR3 protein has one entry. This table holds approximately 520,000 distinct CDR3 sequences, more than 9.5% found once. The material sequenced was PBMCs, mostly from graft donor cells, taken 180 days after TCRalphabeta/CD19-depleted stem cell transplant. The TCR comes from a female patient aged 2 to 10 who had a stem cell transplant for aplastic anemia, so the T cells may come from the graft donor. This chain links TRBV9 with TRBJ2-2; no definite D call. The CDR3 reads CASSVGPPYTGELFF. The CDR3 region has the DNA TGTGCCAGCAGCGTAGGGCCACCCTACACCGGGGAGCTGTTTTTT.